A selection of T cell receptor beta chains follows, all from one sample in a study of blood T cell repertoires in COVID-19. Repertoires were generated with immunoSEQ multiplex PCR, while TCRdb's copy carries only in-frame clones and drops some. The sample carries about 71,000 clones, roughly 89% recorded once. Sequencing was done on a sample of peripheral blood. Receptor source: a man aged 30 to 39 with acute or convalescent COVID-19. Each CDR3 is given with its conserved first and last residue. The order of the fields is D gene, V gene, clone size, J gene, CDR3 DNA, CDR3 protein. A D gene is named only where the DNA matches it firmly. Clone size is given for some rows only: seen once, a few or many times, or a class if the clone is expanded.

d_gene: .; v_gene: TRBV6-1; abundance: .; j_gene: TRBJ1-2; CDR3nt: TGTGCCAGCAGTGAAGCGGTCCGACAGCCTAACTATGGCTACACCTTC; CDR3aa: CASSEAVRQPNYGYTF
d_gene: .; v_gene: TRBV14; abundance: .; j_gene: TRBJ1-2; CDR3nt: TGTGCCAGCAGCCCGACAGTTAACTATGGCTACACCTTC; CDR3aa: CASSPTVNYGYTF
d_gene: .; v_gene: TRBV6-6; abundance: .; j_gene: TRBJ1-5; CDR3nt: TGTGCCAGCAGTTACTCCCGGGGACAGCCCCAGCATTTT; CDR3aa: CASSYSRGQPQHF
d_gene: TRBD1; v_gene: TRBV3-1/TRBV3-2; abundance: .; j_gene: TRBJ1-1; CDR3nt: TGTGCCAGCAGCCCCATCCCGGGACAGGGTTTGGACACTGAAGCTTTCTTT; CDR3aa: CASSPIPGQGLDTEAFF
d_gene: .; v_gene: TRBV18; abundance: .; j_gene: TRBJ1-1; CDR3nt: TGTGCCAGCTCACCATCGGAGGGCACTGAAGCTTTCTTT; CDR3aa: CASSPSEGTEAFF
d_gene: .; v_gene: TRBV19; abundance: .; j_gene: TRBJ2-1; CDR3nt: TGTGCCAGTAGCCGTCGTCCAGGGGGCTGGACTAGCGTAGACAATGAGCAGTTCTTC; CDR3aa: CASSRRPGGWTSVDNEQFF
d_gene: .; v_gene: TRBV7-9; abundance: .; j_gene: TRBJ1-3; CDR3nt: TGTGCCAGCAGCCCGGTTACAGGGTCTGGAAACACCATATATTTT; CDR3aa: CASSPVTGSGNTIYF
d_gene: TRBD2; v_gene: TRBV9; abundance: .; j_gene: TRBJ2-3; CDR3nt: TGTGCCAGCAGCGGACTAGCGGGTACTAGCACAGATACGCAGTATTTT; CDR3aa: CASSGLAGTSTDTQYF
d_gene: TRBD1; v_gene: TRBV4-1; abundance: few; j_gene: TRBJ1-4; CDR3nt: TGCGCCAGCAGCCAGCCCGGACAGGGGGCGAGCGAAAAACTGTTTTTT; CDR3aa: CASSQPGQGASEKLFF
d_gene: .; v_gene: TRBV5-6; abundance: .; j_gene: TRBJ1-1; CDR3nt: TGTGCCAGCAGCTCCCAGGACAGACCCACTGAAGCTTTCTTT; CDR3aa: CASSSQDRPTEAFF
d_gene: .; v_gene: TRBV18; abundance: .; j_gene: TRBJ1-1; CDR3nt: TGTGCCAGCTCACCACGTCAGGGTGGGGACACTGAAGCTTTCTTT; CDR3aa: CASSPRQGGDTEAFF
d_gene: .; v_gene: TRBV6-1; abundance: .; j_gene: TRBJ1-5; CDR3nt: TGTGCCAGCAGTGACAGGCCGTATAGCAATCAGCCCCAGCATTTT; CDR3aa: CASSDRPYSNQPQHF
d_gene: TRBD1; v_gene: TRBV7-8; abundance: once; j_gene: TRBJ1-6; CDR3nt: TGTGCCAGCCGCCGCTATTCGCCGGGACAGGGTAATTCACCCCTCCACTTT; CDR3aa: CASRRYSPGQGNSPLHF
d_gene: TRBD1; v_gene: TRBV19; abundance: once; j_gene: TRBJ2-5; CDR3nt: TGTGCCAGTAGTAATAGAGGGGGCGAGACCCAGTACTTC; CDR3aa: CASSNRGGETQYF
d_gene: .; v_gene: TRBV7-2; abundance: .; j_gene: TRBJ2-3; CDR3nt: TGTGCCAGCAGCTTGACTAGAGGTACAGATACGCAGTATTTT; CDR3aa: CASSLTRGTDTQYF
d_gene: TRBD1; v_gene: TRBV4-2; abundance: .; j_gene: TRBJ1-1; CDR3nt: TGTGCCAGCAGCCAAGATCCCGGGACAGGGCTCTTCCACACTGAAGCTTTCTTT; CDR3aa: CASSQDPGTGLFHTEAFF
d_gene: TRBD2; v_gene: TRBV15; abundance: .; j_gene: TRBJ2-4; CDR3nt: TGTGCCACCAGCAGAGATCTAGCGGGAGGGCCCGACTTC; CDR3aa: CATSRDLAGGPDF
d_gene: .; v_gene: TRBV6-4; abundance: .; j_gene: TRBJ1-1; CDR3nt: TGTGCCAGCAAGAAAAAGAGCCAGGAAGCTGAAGCTTTCTTT; CDR3aa: CASKKKSQEAEAFF
d_gene: TRBD1; v_gene: TRBV25-1; abundance: .; j_gene: TRBJ1-2; CDR3nt: TGTGCCAGCAGTGGCCTATGGGGGGACAGGGGAACTAACTATGGCTACACCTTC; CDR3aa: CASSGLWGDRGTNYGYTF
d_gene: .; v_gene: TRBV6-5; abundance: .; j_gene: TRBJ1-1; CDR3nt: TGTGCCAGCAGTTGGAGGTACACTGAAGCTTTCTTT; CDR3aa: CASSWRYTEAFF
d_gene: .; v_gene: TRBV21-1; abundance: .; j_gene: TRBJ1-2; CDR3nt: TGTGCCAGCAGCCATGACAGGGGAACAACTAACTATGGCTACACCTTC; CDR3aa: CASSHDRGTTNYGYTF
d_gene: .; v_gene: TRBV2; abundance: .; j_gene: TRBJ1-1; CDR3nt: TGTGCCAGCACCAAACAGGGTTCTACGTCTGAAGCTTTCTTT; CDR3aa: CASTKQGSTSEAFF
d_gene: .; v_gene: TRBV6-1; abundance: .; j_gene: TRBJ2-2; CDR3nt: TGTGCCAGCAGTGAAGCTGTTAGCGGACCGAACACCGGGGAGCTGTTTTTT; CDR3aa: CASSEAVSGPNTGELFF
d_gene: .; v_gene: TRBV11-2; abundance: few; j_gene: TRBJ2-2; CDR3nt: TGTGCCAGCAGCTTAGCCCAGTGGGGGCAGACGAACACCGGGGAGCTGTTTTTT; CDR3aa: CASSLAQWGQTNTGELFF
d_gene: TRBD1; v_gene: TRBV5-6; abundance: few; j_gene: TRBJ1-4; CDR3nt: TGTGCCAGCAGCGTCGGACAGGGGGCAACTAATGAAAAACTGTTTTTT; CDR3aa: CASSVGQGATNEKLFF
d_gene: .; v_gene: TRBV2; abundance: .; j_gene: TRBJ1-2; CDR3nt: TGTGCCAGCGACATCTCGTGGCGGGGTGATGGCTACACCTTC; CDR3aa: CASDISWRGDGYTF
d_gene: .; v_gene: TRBV10-3; abundance: few; j_gene: TRBJ2-3; CDR3nt: TGTGCCATCGGATCCGGGGGTACGCAGTATTTT; CDR3aa: CAIGSGGTQYF
d_gene: .; v_gene: TRBV6-1; abundance: .; j_gene: TRBJ2-3; CDR3nt: TGTGCCAGCAGTGAAGGGGGCAGGGCGGATACGCAGTATTTT; CDR3aa: CASSEGGRADTQYF
d_gene: TRBD2; v_gene: TRBV7-9; abundance: .; j_gene: TRBJ2-3; CDR3nt: TGTGCCAGCAGCTTAGTGGCGGGAGGGCCCGGTAAAGTGGATTCAAGGTATTTT; CDR3aa: CASSLVAGGPGKVDSRYF
d_gene: TRBD1; v_gene: TRBV7-8; abundance: .; j_gene: TRBJ1-6; CDR3nt: TGTGCCAGCAGCCCTGGGACAGGGGTCAATTCACCCCTCCACTTT; CDR3aa: CASSPGTGVNSPLHF
d_gene: TRBD2; v_gene: TRBV11-3; abundance: .; j_gene: TRBJ2-2; CDR3nt: TGTGCCAGCAGCAGAGCGGGACTAGCGACCGGGGAGCTGTTTTTT; CDR3aa: CASSRAGLATGELFF
d_gene: .; v_gene: TRBV5-4; abundance: .; j_gene: TRBJ1-1; CDR3nt: TGTGCCAGCAGCTTAACACAAAATAACAGAGAAGCTTTCTTT; CDR3aa: CASSLTQNNREAFF
d_gene: TRBD1; v_gene: TRBV27; abundance: .; j_gene: TRBJ1-4; CDR3nt: TGTGCCAGCAGCTCCTCTGGACAGGGGGGCGGTGAAAAACTGTTTTTT; CDR3aa: CASSSSGQGGGEKLFF
d_gene: .; v_gene: TRBV5-1; abundance: .; j_gene: TRBJ1-4; CDR3nt: TGCGCCAGCAGCCCCTTCCCGGGTGGAGAAAAACTGTTTTTT; CDR3aa: CASSPFPGGEKLFF
d_gene: TRBD1; v_gene: TRBV7-8; abundance: few; j_gene: TRBJ1-5; CDR3nt: TGTGCCAGCAGCCCCCGGGACAGGGGGACCAATCAGCCCCAGCATTTT; CDR3aa: CASSPRDRGTNQPQHF